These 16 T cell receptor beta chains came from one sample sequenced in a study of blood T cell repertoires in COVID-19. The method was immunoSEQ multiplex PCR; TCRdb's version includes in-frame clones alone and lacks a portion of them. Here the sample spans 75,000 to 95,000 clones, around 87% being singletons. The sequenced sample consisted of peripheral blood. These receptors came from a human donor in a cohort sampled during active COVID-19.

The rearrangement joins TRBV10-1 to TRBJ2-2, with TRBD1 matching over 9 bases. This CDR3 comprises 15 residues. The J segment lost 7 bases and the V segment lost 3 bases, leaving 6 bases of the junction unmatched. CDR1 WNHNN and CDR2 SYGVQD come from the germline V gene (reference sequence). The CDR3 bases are TGCGCCAGCAGTGAAGGGACAGGGTATGACGGGGAGCTGTTTTTT. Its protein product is CASSEGTGYDGELFF.

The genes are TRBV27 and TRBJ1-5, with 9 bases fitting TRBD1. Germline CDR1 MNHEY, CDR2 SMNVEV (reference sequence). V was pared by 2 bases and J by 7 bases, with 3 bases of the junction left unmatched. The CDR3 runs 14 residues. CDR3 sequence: CASSLTGGGQPQHF. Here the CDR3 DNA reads TGTGCCAGCAGTTTAACAGGGGGCGGGCAGCCCCAGCATTTT.

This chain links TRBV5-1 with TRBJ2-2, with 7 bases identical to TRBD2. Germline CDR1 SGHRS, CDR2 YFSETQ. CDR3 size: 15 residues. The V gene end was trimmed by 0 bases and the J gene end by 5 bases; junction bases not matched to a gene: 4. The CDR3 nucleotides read TGCGCCAGCAGCTTGGAGTGGGGAGGGACCGGGGAGCTGTTTTTT. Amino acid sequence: CASSLEWGGTGELFF.

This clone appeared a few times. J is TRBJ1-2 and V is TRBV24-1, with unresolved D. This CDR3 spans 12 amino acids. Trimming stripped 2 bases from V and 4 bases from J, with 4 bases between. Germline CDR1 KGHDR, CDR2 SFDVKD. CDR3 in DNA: TGTGCCACCAGTGATTCCGTCTATGGCTACACCTTC. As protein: CATSDSVYGYTF.

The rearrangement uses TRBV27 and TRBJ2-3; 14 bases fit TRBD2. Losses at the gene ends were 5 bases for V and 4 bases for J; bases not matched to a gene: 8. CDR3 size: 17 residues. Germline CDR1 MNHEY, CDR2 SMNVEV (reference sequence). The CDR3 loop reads CASSQLRLAGGADTQYF. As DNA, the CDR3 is TGTGCCAGCAGTCAATTGAGACTAGCGGGAGGGGCAGATACGCAGTATTTT.

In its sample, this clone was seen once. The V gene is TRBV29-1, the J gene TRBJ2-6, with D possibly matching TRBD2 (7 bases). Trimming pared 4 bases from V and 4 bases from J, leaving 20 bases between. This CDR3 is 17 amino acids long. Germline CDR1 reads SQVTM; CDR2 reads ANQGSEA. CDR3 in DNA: TGCAGCGTTGCTTTGGGGGCTCGACTAGCCGGGGCCAACGTCCTGACTTTC. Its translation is CSVALGARLAGANVLTF. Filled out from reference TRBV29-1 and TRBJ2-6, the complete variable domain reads SAVISQKPSRDICQRGTSLTIQCQVDSQVTMMFWYRQQPGQSLTLIATANQGSEATYESGFVIDKFPISRPNLTFSTLTVSNMSPEDSSIYLCSVALGARLAGANVLTFGAGSRLTVL.

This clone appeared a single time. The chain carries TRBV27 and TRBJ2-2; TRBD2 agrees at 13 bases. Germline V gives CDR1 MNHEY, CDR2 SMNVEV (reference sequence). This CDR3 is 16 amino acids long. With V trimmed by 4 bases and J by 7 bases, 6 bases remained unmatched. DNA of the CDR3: TGTGCCAGCAGTTCGGGACTAGCGGGAATTCACGGGGAGCTGTTTTTT. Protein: CASSSGLAGIHGELFF.

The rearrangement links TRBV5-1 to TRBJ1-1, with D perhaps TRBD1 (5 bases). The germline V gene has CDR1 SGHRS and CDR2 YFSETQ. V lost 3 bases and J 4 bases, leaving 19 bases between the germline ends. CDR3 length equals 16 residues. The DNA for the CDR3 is TGCGCCAGCAGCTCCCCGGGCGGGGGAAGGGGCACTGAAGCTTTCTTT. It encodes CASSSPGGGRGTEAFF.

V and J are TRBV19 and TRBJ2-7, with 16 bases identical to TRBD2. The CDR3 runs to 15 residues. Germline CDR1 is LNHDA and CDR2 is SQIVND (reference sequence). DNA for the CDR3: TGTGCAAGTCGGGGACTAGCGGGAGGGGAGGCCGAGCAGTACTTC. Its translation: CASRGLAGGEAEQYF.

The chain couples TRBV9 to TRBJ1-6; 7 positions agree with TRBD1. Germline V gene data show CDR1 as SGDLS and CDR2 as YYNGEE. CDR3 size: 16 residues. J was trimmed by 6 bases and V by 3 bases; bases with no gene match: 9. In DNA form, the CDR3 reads TGTGCCAGCAGCGAGGGGGCCCGGGGAGGTAATTCACCCCTCCACTTT. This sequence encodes CASSEGARGGNSPLHF.

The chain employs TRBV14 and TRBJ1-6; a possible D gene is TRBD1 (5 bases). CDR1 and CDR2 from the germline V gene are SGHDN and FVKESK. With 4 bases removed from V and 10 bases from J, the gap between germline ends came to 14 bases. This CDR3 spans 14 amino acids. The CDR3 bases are TGTGCCAGCAGCCGTCAGGCAGGGAACTCACCCCTCCACTTT. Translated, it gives CASSRQAGNSPLHF. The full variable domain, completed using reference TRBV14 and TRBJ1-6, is EAGVTQFPSHSVIEKGQTVTLRCDPISGHDNLYWYRRVMGKEIKFLLHFVKESKQDESGMPNNRFLAERTGGTYSTLKVQPAELEDSGVYFCASSRQAGNSPLHFGNGTRLTVT.

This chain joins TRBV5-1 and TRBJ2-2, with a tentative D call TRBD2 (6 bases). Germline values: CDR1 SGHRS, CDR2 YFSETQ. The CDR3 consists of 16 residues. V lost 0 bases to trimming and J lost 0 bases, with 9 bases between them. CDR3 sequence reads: CASSLVRDANTGELFF. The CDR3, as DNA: TGCGCCAGCAGCTTGGTGCGGGACGCGAACACCGGGGAGCTGTTTTTT.

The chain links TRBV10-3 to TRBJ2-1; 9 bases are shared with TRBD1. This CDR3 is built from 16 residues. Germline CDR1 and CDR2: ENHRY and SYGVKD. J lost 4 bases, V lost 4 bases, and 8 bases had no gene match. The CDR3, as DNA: TGTGCCATCAGTGGGTCGCGGGACAGGGTTTACAATGAGCAGTTCTTC. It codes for CAISGSRDRVYNEQFF.

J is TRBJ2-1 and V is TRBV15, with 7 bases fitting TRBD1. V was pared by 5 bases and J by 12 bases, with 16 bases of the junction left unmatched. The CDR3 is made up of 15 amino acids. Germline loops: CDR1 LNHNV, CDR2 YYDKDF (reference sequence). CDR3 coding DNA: TGTGCCACCAGCCCGGCCGGGACAGTCCCCTTAGGGCAGTTCTTC. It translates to CATSPAGTVPLGQFF. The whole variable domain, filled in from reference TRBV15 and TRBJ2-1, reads DAMVIQNPRYQVTQFGKPVTLSCSQTLNHNVMYWYQQKSSQAPKLLFHYYDKDFNNEADTPDNFQSRRPNTSFCFLDIRSPGLGDTAMYLCATSPAGTVPLGQFFGPGTRLTVL.

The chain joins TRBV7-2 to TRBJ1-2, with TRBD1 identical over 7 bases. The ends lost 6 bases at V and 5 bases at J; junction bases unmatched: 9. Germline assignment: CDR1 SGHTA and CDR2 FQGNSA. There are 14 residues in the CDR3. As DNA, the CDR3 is TGTGCCAGCAGTTTAAAGGGGGCGCATTATGGCTACACCTTC. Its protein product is CASSLKGAHYGYTF.

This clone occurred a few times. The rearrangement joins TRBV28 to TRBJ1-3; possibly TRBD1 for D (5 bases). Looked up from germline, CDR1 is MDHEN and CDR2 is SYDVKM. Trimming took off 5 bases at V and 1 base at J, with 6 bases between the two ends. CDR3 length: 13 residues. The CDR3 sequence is CASSDRSGNTIYF. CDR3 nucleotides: TGTGCCAGCAGTGACAGATCTGGAAACACCATATATTTT.